This passage covers 28 T cell receptor beta chains from one sample sequenced in a study of blood T cell repertoires in COVID-19. Here immunoSEQ multiplex PCR was the method, and the copy in TCRdb shows in-frame clones only, minus some. This sample has 220,000 or so clones, with 92% found just once. The source material was peripheral blood. These receptor sequences come from a man in his sixties with COVID-19, enrolled during active disease.

This clone came up once. The rearrangement links TRBV5-1 to TRBJ1-1, with TRBD1 matching 12 bases. Germline values: CDR1 SGHRS, CDR2 YFSETQ. J was trimmed by 5 bases and V by 4 bases; bases with no gene match: 6. The CDR3 has 15 amino acids. DNA of the CDR3: TGCGCCAGCAGCCGGGACAGGGGGCCGGGGACTGAAGCTTTCTTT. This codes for CASSRDRGPGTEAFF.

For the CDR3, the DNA is TGTGCAAGTCGCTTACCCCTTGTATCTGAAGCTTTCTTT. Protein sequence: CASRLPLVSEAFF. The chain uses TRBV12-2 and TRBJ1-1. TRBV12-2 is a recognized pseudogene. The length of the CDR3 is 13 residues.

Remarks on this clone: Other DNA sequences in the same sample also yield this CDR3. V is TRBV10-3 and J is TRBJ2-3; tentatively, D is TRBD1 (6 bases). Trimming pared 9 bases from V and 0 bases from J, leaving 7 bases between. The CDR3 runs 12 residues. Germline V gives CDR1 ENHRY, CDR2 SYGVKD. DNA for the CDR3: TGTGCCATTGGACAGAGCACAGATACGCAGTATTTT. Translating gives CAIGQSTDTQYF.

V gene TRBV21-1 combines with J gene TRBJ2-6; TRBD1 reflects the table's D call only, with no check against the DNA. TRBV21-1 is classified as a pseudogene. The CDR3 consists of 14 residues. CDR3 in amino acids: CASTEDRVSNVLTF. DNA of the CDR3: TGTGCCAGCACCGAGGACAGGGTAAGTAACGTCCTGACTTTC.

This clone is a singleton in its sample. The rearrangement uses TRBV19 and TRBJ2-1; 9 bases line up with TRBD1. The CDR3 runs 16 residues. Germline V gene lookup returns CDR1 LNHDA and CDR2 SQIVND (reference sequence). With V trimmed by 5 bases and J by 1 base, 6 bases remained unmatched. The CDR3 region is CASSSGQGGSYNEQFF. The CDR3 bases are TGTGCCAGTAGTTCGGGACAGGGAGGGTCCTACAATGAGCAGTTCTTC.

This sequence joins TRBV19 and TRBJ2-7, with a tentative D call TRBD1 (7 bases). Trimming removed 3 bases from V and 5 bases from J, with 17 bases in between. Germline V gene sequence: CDR1 LNHDA, CDR2 SQIVND (reference sequence). The CDR3 totals 15 residues. The CDR3 loop is CASSMVTGVADEQYF. The CDR3 nucleotides read TGTGCCAGTAGTATGGTAACAGGGGTAGCGGACGAGCAGTACTTC.

This clone has more than one count but fewer than ten. The V gene is TRBV6-1, the J gene TRBJ2-7; D is possibly TRBD2 (7 bases). Germline CDR1 reads MNHNS; CDR2 reads SASEGT. The CDR3 contains 16 residues. V lost 0 bases and J 4 bases, leaving 16 bases between the germline ends. CDR3 loop: CASSEAWGGRVYEQYF. The CDR3 DNA follows: TGTGCCAGCAGTGAAGCTTGGGGGGGCAGGGTGTACGAGCAGTACTTC.

This rearrangement joins TRBV6-4 to TRBJ2-3, with 10 nucleotides matching TRBD2. The germline V gene has CDR1 MRHNA and CDR2 SNTAGT. This CDR3 has 15 residues. The junction had 2 bases not matched to a gene; V was cut back by 5 bases and J by 0 bases. The CDR3 bases are TGTGCCAGCAGTCTAGCGGGAGAGAGCACAGATACGCAGTATTTT. It specifies CASSLAGESTDTQYF.

V usage is TRBV13 and J usage is TRBJ2-5; TRBD2 is a possible D gene (7 bases). V was pared by 7 bases and J by 5 bases, with 14 bases between. There are 13 residues in the CDR3. Germline-derived CDR1 and CDR2 are PRHDT and FYEKMQ (reference sequence). In nucleotides, the CDR3 is TGTGCCAGCACGGCGGGGGCGGGGGAGACCCAGTACTTC. Protein product: CASTAGAGETQYF.

The chain has TRBV10-3 and TRBJ2-3; TRBD2 matches 15 bases. This CDR3 is 16 amino acids long. V gave up 6 bases and J gave up 0 bases; unmatched junction bases: 1. Per germline, CDR1 ENHRY and CDR2 SYGVKD. This chain's CDR3 is CAIRGLAGGSTDTQYF. The CDR3 nucleotides are TGTGCCATCAGAGGACTAGCGGGAGGGAGCACAGATACGCAGTATTTT.

The genes are TRBV2 and TRBJ1-6, with TRBD1 identical over 10 bases. V gave up 11 bases and J gave up 4 bases; unmatched junction bases: 2. Germline V CDR1 and CDR2: SNHLY, FYNNEI. This CDR3 spans 13 amino acids. The CDR3 reads CAGGQGYNSPLHF. The CDR3 coding sequence is TGTGCCGGGGGACAGGGGTATAATTCACCCCTCCACTTT.

The chain uses TRBV27 and TRBJ2-3, with D hard to call. V lost 4 bases to trimming and J lost 6 bases, with 5 bases between them. Germline assignment: CDR1 MNHEY and CDR2 SMNVEV (reference sequence). There are 11 residues in the CDR3. The CDR3 bases are TGTGCCAGCAGTTACGCGGATACGCAGTATTTT. This codes for CASSYADTQYF.

The gene calls are TRBV23-1 and TRBJ1-1; 12 nucleotides line up with TRBD1. TRBV23-1 is known as an ORF, though its function is uncertain. This CDR3 comprises 21 residues. V lost 1 base and J lost 3; bases outside the gene matches: 18. The CDR3 loop reads CASSQFKFCGTGGGRHTEAFF. Written as DNA, the CDR3 is TGCGCCAGCAGTCAATTTAAGTTTTGTGGGACAGGGGGCGGAAGGCACACTGAAGCTTTCTTT.

The chain combines TRBV7-3 with TRBJ1-2; D is ambiguous. V was clipped by 2 bases and J by 0 bases, with 10 bases between them. Per germline, CDR1 SGHTA and CDR2 FQGTGA. This CDR3 has 15 residues. CDR3 residues: CASSLARTSNYGYTF. In nucleotides, the CDR3 is TGTGCCAGCAGCTTAGCCCGAACTTCTAACTATGGCTACACCTTC.

This clone was seen only once. This chain uses TRBV18 with TRBJ1-5; D is undetermined. Germline loops: CDR1 KGHSH, CDR2 LQKENI. The CDR3 consists of 15 residues. Trimming cost V 2 bases and J 3 bases, with 11 bases left between them. This CDR3 is CASSPNGGFNQPQHF. Here the CDR3 DNA reads TGTGCCAGCTCACCAAATGGAGGATTCAATCAGCCCCAGCATTTT.

The chain recombines TRBV7-9 with TRBJ2-2, with a weak D call TRBD2 (5 bases). This CDR3 spans 16 amino acids. Trimming left V 10 bases short and J 4 bases short, with 22 bases between. The germline gives CDR1 SEHNR, CDR2 FQNEAQ (reference sequence). CDR3 region: CATNKGWGELTGELFF. The DNA for the CDR3 is TGTGCCACCAACAAGGGCTGGGGAGAACTCACCGGGGAGCTGTTTTTT.

The chain links TRBV7-6 to TRBJ2-1, with D tentatively TRBD1 (6 bases). Germline V gene lookup returns CDR1 SGHVS and CDR2 FNYEAQ. V gave up 5 bases and J gave up 4 bases, with 9 bases separating them. The CDR3 contains 13 residues. CDR3 loop: CASSPGTYNEQFF. CDR3 sequence (DNA): TGTGCCAGCAGCCCCGGGACATACAATGAGCAGTTCTTC.

This chain connects TRBV11-2 to TRBJ2-3, with D maybe TRBD1 (6 bases). V was trimmed by 5 bases and J by 0 bases, leaving 15 bases between them. Germline V gives CDR1 SGHAT, CDR2 FQNNGV. The CDR3 totals 16 residues. CDR3 sequence (DNA): TGTGCCAGCAGCCCTCCCGGGACACCAAGCACAGATACGCAGTATTTT. Protein product: CASSPPGTPSTDTQYF.

The V call is TRBV18, the J call TRBJ1-3; 8 nucleotides match TRBD1. Germline-derived CDR1 and CDR2 are KGHSH and LQKENI. With V trimmed by 3 bases and J by 4 bases, 5 bases remained unmatched. The CDR3 is 15 amino acids. CDR3 sequence reads: CASSPQTGEGNTIYF. The CDR3 DNA sequence: TGTGCCAGCTCACCCCAGACAGGGGAAGGAAACACCATATATTTT.

The chain joins TRBV28 to TRBJ1-2; D is possibly TRBD1 (6 bases). Germline-derived CDR1 and CDR2 are MDHEN and SYDVKM. CDR3 length: 16 amino acids. Trimming pared 5 bases from V and 2 bases from J, leaving 18 bases between. The CDR3 loop reads CASSPLLPGANYGYTF. The CDR3 nucleotides read TGTGCCAGCAGTCCTCTTCTGCCAGGGGCCAACTATGGCTACACCTTC.

A single count supports this clone. V and J are TRBV29-1 and TRBJ1-1, with TRBD1 matching over 7 bases. The CDR3 sequence is 12 residues long. Trimming cost V 7 bases and J 4 bases; bases outside gene matches: 6. Per the germline V gene, CDR1 is SQVTM and CDR2 is ANQGSEA. Here the CDR3 DNA reads TGCAGCGGCGGACAGGTCGTCACTGAAGCTTTCTTT. Protein sequence: CSGGQVVTEAFF.

The chain carries TRBV4-2 and TRBJ1-5; tentative D call: TRBD1 (6 bases). The CDR3 has 16 residues. Trimming removed 4 bases at V and 3 bases at J, with 16 bases between. Germline V gives CDR1 LGHNA, CDR2 YNFKEQ. The CDR3 here is CASSPNQGSYNQPQHF. In DNA, the CDR3 is TGTGCCAGCAGCCCGAATCAGGGGTCGTACAATCAGCCCCAGCATTTT.

The chain links TRBV4-3 to TRBJ1-2; maybe TRBD1 (6 bases). The CDR3 has 15 residues. With 3 bases removed from V and 2 bases from J, the gap between germline ends came to 13 bases. Germline V gives CDR1 LGHNA, CDR2 YSLEER. CDR3 coding DNA: TGCGCCAGCAGCCATTACCCGGACAGCAACTATGGCTACACCTTC. Translation gives CASSHYPDSNYGYTF.

The chain joins TRBV7-8 to TRBJ2-6, with D unclear. The germline gives CDR1 SGHVS, CDR2 FQNEAQ. Trimming left V 2 bases short and J 0 bases short, with 8 bases between. This CDR3 has 16 residues. Here the CDR3 DNA reads TGTGCCAGCAGCTTAAACGCCGGCTCTGGGGCCAACGTCCTGACTTTC. Amino acid sequence: CASSLNAGSGANVLTF.

This clone was seen only a few times. The rearrangement links TRBV18 to TRBJ1-1, with TRBD1 matching 9 bases. The CDR3 runs to 16 residues. Per the germline V gene, CDR1 is KGHSH and CDR2 is LQKENI. The J segment lost 5 bases and the V segment lost 2 bases, leaving 9 bases of the junction unmatched. The CDR3 loop reads CASSPTKQGAGTEAFF. The CDR3 region has the DNA TGTGCCAGCTCACCAACAAAACAGGGGGCAGGTACTGAAGCTTTCTTT.

This chain links TRBV4-3 with TRBJ2-7; D may be TRBD1 (5 bases). The CDR3 length is 17 residues. The germline CDR1 and CDR2 sequences are LGHNA and YSLEER. V was trimmed by 0 bases and J by 0 bases, leaving 15 bases between them. The CDR3 DNA reads TGCGCCAGCAGCCAAGACGGAAAGGGGCCCTTCTCCTACGAGCAGTACTTC. Its translation: CASSQDGKGPFSYEQYF.

This clone was seen only once. This rearrangement joins TRBV7-3 to TRBJ2-1; 11 bases line up with TRBD1. With V trimmed by 4 bases and J by 4 bases, 9 bases remained unmatched. The V gene's germline CDR1 is SGHTA and CDR2 FQGTGA. CDR3 length equals 17 residues. The CDR3 DNA reads as TGTGCCAGCAGCTCATCCGGGACAGGGGGAAGGTACAATGAGCAGTTCTTC. Amino acid sequence: CASSSSGTGGRYNEQFF.

The gene calls are TRBV27 and TRBJ2-5; 9 bases are a match to TRBD1. Germline-derived CDR1 and CDR2 are MNHEY and SMNVEV (reference sequence). The CDR3 spans 14 residues. J was trimmed by 3 bases and V by 4 bases; bases with no gene match: 3. The CDR3 DNA follows: TGTGCCAGCAGTTGGACAGGGGAGGAAGAGACCCAGTACTTC. As protein: CASSWTGEEETQYF.